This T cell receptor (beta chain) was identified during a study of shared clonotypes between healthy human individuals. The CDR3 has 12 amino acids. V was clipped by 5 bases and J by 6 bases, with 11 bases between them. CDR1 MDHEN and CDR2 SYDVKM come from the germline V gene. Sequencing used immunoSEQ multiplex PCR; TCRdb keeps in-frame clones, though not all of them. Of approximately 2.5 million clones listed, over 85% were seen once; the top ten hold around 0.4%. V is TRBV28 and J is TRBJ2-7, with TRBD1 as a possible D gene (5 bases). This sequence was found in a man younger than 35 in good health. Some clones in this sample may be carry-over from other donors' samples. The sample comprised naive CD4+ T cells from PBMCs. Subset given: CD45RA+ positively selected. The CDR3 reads CASSVGVSEQYF. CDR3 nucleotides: TGTGCCAGCAGTGTAGGGGTAAGCGAGCAGTACTTC.